This passage covers 10 T cell receptor beta chains from one sample sequenced in a study of OX40 agonist ivuxolimab in advanced cancers. Libraries were built with the immunoSEQ multiplex PCR assay. TCRdb retrieved this table from immuneACCESS and kept in-frame rearrangements only. Not all clones are present; in checked studies, unresolved V genes account for under half, and no reason is known for the remainder. The sample table contains about 53,000 clones; only one count was recorded for around 87% of them. The leading ten clones occupy under 13% of the sample. The sample consisted of CD4+ or CD8+ T cells sorted from blood, taken in a trial of the OX40 agonist ivuxolimab. Receptor source: an adult with an advanced solid tumor such as melanoma, head and neck, liver or kidney cancer.

V gene TRBV5-1 combines with J gene TRBJ2-7; a possible D gene is TRBD1 (6 bases). The CDR3 has 14 residues. The germline CDR1 and CDR2 sequences are SGHRS and YFSETQ. V was cut by 0 bases and J by 6 bases, with 13 bases left in between. The CDR3 sequence is CASSLADSWSEQYF. CDR3 DNA: TGCGCCAGCAGCTTGGCGGACAGTTGGTCCGAGCAGTACTTC.

The gene calls are TRBV5-4 and TRBJ1-1; D ambiguous. Trimming pared 2 bases from V and 1 base from J, leaving 6 bases between. From germline, CDR1 is SGHNT and CDR2 YYREEE (reference sequence). The CDR3 has 13 amino acids. In DNA, the CDR3 is TGTGCCAGCAGCTTTACAAGGAACACTGAAGCTTTCTTT. This gives the protein CASSFTRNTEAFF.

The rearrangement joins TRBV18 to TRBJ2-1, with 13 bases matching TRBD2. V was pared by 3 bases and J by 9 bases, with 2 bases of the junction left unmatched. The germline V gene has CDR1 KGHSH and CDR2 LQKENI. The CDR3 loop spans 14 amino acids. The CDR3 coding sequence is TGTGCCAGCTCACCGACTAGCGGGGGGTCTGAGCAGTTCTTC. Translated: CASSPTSGGSEQFF.

The chain employs TRBV30 and TRBJ2-5, with 11 bases aligning to TRBD2. With V trimmed by 0 bases and J by 4 bases, 7 bases remained unmatched. Germline V gives CDR1 GTSNPN, CDR2 SVGIG (reference sequence). The CDR3 covers 16 residues. The DNA for the CDR3 is TGTGCCTGGAGTGTCGGTAGCGGGGGGGCCTCAGAGACCCAGTACTTC. Encoded protein: CAWSVGSGGASETQYF.

This clone was seen just once. The chain is built from TRBV5-8 and TRBJ2-5, with 7 bases matching TRBD1. Germline V CDR1 and CDR2: SGHTS, YDEGEE. V was clipped by 4 bases and J by 7 bases; unmatched bases: 16. The CDR3 has 16 amino acids. DNA for the CDR3: TGTGCCAGCAGCCCTCAGGACAGGCACGATTTGGGGACCCAGTACTTC. Translated, it gives CASSPQDRHDLGTQYF.

This chain joins TRBV13 and TRBJ1-1; D not certain. The CDR3 spans 15 residues. Trimming shortened V by 5 bases and J by 0 bases, and 13 bases separated the two germline ends. Germline V lookup: CDR1 PRHDT, CDR2 FYEKMQ (reference sequence). In nucleotides, the CDR3 is TGTGCCAGCAGCCGAAATGGACCTATGAACACTGAAGCTTTCTTT. Translating gives CASSRNGPMNTEAFF. Based on the CDR3 plus reference TRBV13 and TRBJ1-1, the full variable domain is AAGVIQSPRHLIKEKRETATLKCYPIPRHDTVYWYQQGPGQDPQFLISFYEKMQSDKGSIPDRFSAQQFSDYHSELNMSSLELGDSALYFCASSRNGPMNTEAFFGQGTRLTVV.

V usage is TRBV15 and J usage is TRBJ1-4; D is possibly TRBD1 (5 bases). Trimming took off 0 bases at V and 5 bases at J, with 13 bases between the two ends. CDR1 and CDR2 from the germline V gene are LNHNV and YYDKDF (reference sequence). The CDR3 runs 16 residues. CDR3 protein: CATSREFQGGNEKLFF. CDR3 nucleotides: TGTGCCACCAGCAGAGAGTTTCAGGGTGGGAATGAAAAACTGTTTTTT.

The J gene is TRBJ2-2, the V gene TRBV5-1; no clear D. The CDR3 contains 14 residues. The V and J ends lost 4 bases and 3 bases respectively, with 10 bases between them. Germline assignment: CDR1 SGHRS and CDR2 YFSETQ. This CDR3 is CASSNGRYTGELFF. Written as DNA, the CDR3 is TGCGCCAGCAGCAACGGACGGTACACCGGGGAGCTGTTTTTT.

The chain uses TRBV19 and TRBJ1-5; possibly TRBD1 for D (6 bases). The V gene's germline CDR1 is LNHDA and CDR2 SQIVND (reference sequence). V was pared by 5 bases and J by 4 bases, with 15 bases between. The CDR3 covers 15 residues. DNA of the CDR3: TGTGCCAGTAGTCCTCGACAGGCCATGAATCAGCCCCAGCATTTT. Residues: CASSPRQAMNQPQHF.

The V call is TRBV7-2, the J call TRBJ1-3, with TRBD1 identical over 9 bases. CDR1 and CDR2 from the germline V gene are SGHTA and FQGNSA. V was pared by 6 bases and J by 7 bases, with 7 bases of the junction left unmatched. The length of the CDR3 is 14 residues. CDR3 bases: TGTGCCAGCAGATCGGGACAGGGTTTTAACACCATATATTTT. It codes for CASRSGQGFNTIYF.